Below, 23 T cell receptor beta chains from the same sample are listed, as sequenced in a study of T cell responses to AZD1222 COVID-19 vaccine. The assay was immunoSEQ multiplex PCR, and TCRdb's table has in-frame clones only and misses some. This sample has about 130,000 clones, with about 93% found just once. The starting material was peripheral blood, obtained on day 0 of AZD1222 vaccination. The receptors were gathered from an adult in good health.

This clone has only a few counts. This chain joins TRBV6-5 and TRBJ1-3; D might be TRBD1 (5 bases). The ends were cut back, 3 bases at V and 2 bases at J, with 14 bases in the middle. The germline gives CDR1 MNHEY, CDR2 SVGAGI. This CDR3 has 16 amino acids. As DNA, the CDR3 is TGTGCCAGCAGTTATTGGGCCCAGGGTGCTGGAAACACCATATATTTT. Residues: CASSYWAQGAGNTIYF.

This chain joins TRBV2 and TRBJ1-1; no clear D gene. Germline V gene lookup returns CDR1 SNHLY and CDR2 FYNNEI. Trimming cost V 5 bases and J 1 base, with 14 bases left between them. CDR3 length: 15 amino acids. This CDR3 is CASSKSEPGNTEAFF. As DNA, the CDR3 is TGTGCCAGCAGTAAGTCGGAGCCAGGGAACACTGAAGCTTTCTTT.

The rearrangement uses TRBV28 and TRBJ2-7; 8 bases map to TRBD2. Unmatched junction bases numbered 10, after V lost 7 bases and J lost 5 bases. CDR3 length equals 14 residues. CDR1 MDHEN and CDR2 SYDVKM come from the germline V gene. Here the CDR3 DNA reads TGTGCCAGCACCATTCCGGGACTAGTAAACGAGCAGTACTTC. Protein sequence: CASTIPGLVNEQYF. The whole variable domain, filled in from reference TRBV28 and TRBJ2-7, reads DVKVTQSSRYLVKRTGEKVFLECVQDMDHENMFWYRQDPGLGLRLIYFSYDVKMKEKGDIPEGYSVSREKKERFSLILESASTNQTSMYLCASTIPGLVNEQYFGPGTRLTVT.

The chain links TRBV11-2 to TRBJ2-1; 7 bases align to TRBD1. The J segment lost 0 bases and the V segment lost 1 base, leaving 12 bases of the junction unmatched. The CDR3 totals 19 residues. Looked up from germline, CDR1 is SGHAT and CDR2 is FQNNGV. The CDR3 loop is CASSLVGGQLQGSYNEQFF. The CDR3 nucleotides are TGTGCCAGCAGCTTAGTTGGGGGACAGCTTCAAGGCTCCTACAATGAGCAGTTCTTC.

The chain has TRBV6-6 and TRBJ2-7, with D perhaps matching TRBD1 (5 bases). Germline V gene sequence: CDR1 MNHNY, CDR2 SVGAGI (reference sequence). With 6 bases removed from V and 0 bases from J, the gap between germline ends came to 15 bases. The CDR3 runs to 15 residues. CDR3 protein: CASSPTAKGSYEQYF. CDR3 coding DNA: TGTGCCAGCAGCCCGACAGCTAAAGGCTCCTACGAGCAGTACTTC.

V gene TRBV4-3 combines with J gene TRBJ2-7; D uncertain. This CDR3 contains 13 residues. Trimming took off 1 base at V and 6 bases at J, with 10 bases between the two ends. Per germline, CDR1 LGHNA and CDR2 YSLEER. As DNA, the CDR3 is TGCGCCAGCAGCCAAGGGGTGGGGTTCGAGCAGTACTTC. Amino acid sequence: CASSQGVGFEQYF.

CDR3 nucleotides: TGTGCCAGCAGCTTAGCGGTGTACGAGCAGTACTTC. Its translation: CASSLAVYEQYF. The gene calls are TRBV7-9 and TRBJ2-7, with unresolved D. The V gene's germline CDR1 is SEHNR and CDR2 FQNEAQ (reference sequence). Trimming removed 0 bases from V and 4 bases from J, with 4 bases in between. The CDR3 is made up of 12 amino acids.

The rearrangement uses TRBV9 and TRBJ2-2; the D is unclear. Germline lookup yields CDR1 SGDLS and CDR2 YYNGEE. The CDR3 has 12 residues. The V and J ends lost 0 bases and 6 bases respectively, with 3 bases between them. DNA of the CDR3: TGTGCCAGCAGCGTAGTTTCCGGGGAGCTGTTTTTT. Its protein product is CASSVVSGELFF.

The chain is built from TRBV27 and TRBJ2-3; D is undetermined. The CDR3 length is 9 residues. From germline, CDR1 is MNHEY and CDR2 SMNVEV (reference sequence). V was shortened by 9 bases and J by 6 bases, with 4 bases between the two germline ends. CDR3 DNA: TGTGCCAGTCCGGATACGCAGTATTTT. Translation: CASPDTQYF.

The sample holds a few counts of this clone. This rearrangement joins TRBV20-1 to TRBJ2-5; no definite D call. With 2 bases removed from V and 5 bases from J, the gap between germline ends came to 6 bases. The CDR3 has 11 amino acids. Germline CDR1 and CDR2: DFQATT and SNEGSKA (reference sequence). The CDR3 sequence: CSARPDETQYF. CDR3 nucleotide sequence: TGCAGTGCTAGACCGGACGAGACCCAGTACTTC.

This sequence joins TRBV28 and TRBJ1-2; D is unresolved. CDR1 and CDR2 (germline): MDHEN, SYDVKM. The CDR3 sequence is 12 residues long. With 4 bases removed from V and 5 bases from J, the gap between germline ends came to 8 bases. The CDR3 loop is CASSSRRYGYTF. CDR3 bases: TGTGCCAGCAGTTCCCGACGGTATGGCTACACCTTC.

V is TRBV3-1 (or the pseudogene TRBV3-2) and J is TRBJ1-2; D may be TRBD1 (5 bases). The V end lost 0 bases, the J end lost 2 bases, and 7 bases lay between the germline ends. CDR3 size: 14 residues. Germline values: CDR1 LGHDT, CDR2 YNNKEL (reference sequence). CDR3 sequence reads: CASSQETANYGYTF. The CDR3, as DNA: TGTGCCAGCAGCCAAGAGACAGCAAACTATGGCTACACCTTC.

A single count supports this clone. The chain is built from TRBV19 and TRBJ1-2; no reliable D call. V was cut by 7 bases and J by 4 bases, with 10 bases left in between. Per the germline V gene, CDR1 is LNHDA and CDR2 is SQIVND (reference sequence). The CDR3 extends over 12 amino acids. The CDR3 DNA reads as TGTGCCAGTACAGGACCCTCCTATGGCTACACCTTC. It specifies CASTGPSYGYTF. Complete variable domain (other parts from reference TRBV19 and TRBJ1-2): DGGITQSPKYLFRKEGQNVTLSCEQNLNHDAMYWYRQDPGQGLRLIYYSQIVNDFQKGDIAEGYSVSREKKESFPLTVTSAQKNPTAFYLCASTGPSYGYTFGSGTRLTVV.

The V call is TRBV15, the J call TRBJ1-3, with D possibly being TRBD1 (5 bases). Germline V gene lookup returns CDR1 LNHNV and CDR2 YYDKDF (reference sequence). The CDR3 runs to 14 residues. V lost 0 bases and J lost 9, with 12 bases in between. CDR3 region: CATSRDLSGGTIYF. The CDR3 DNA is TGTGCCACCAGCAGAGATTTATCGGGGGGCACCATATATTTT.

CDR3 amino acids: CASSPGQGAEGYTF. The CDR3 DNA reads as TGTGCCAGCAGCCCTGGACAGGGGGCGGAGGGCTACACCTTC. The V and J genes are TRBV7-2 and TRBJ1-2; 11 nucleotides line up with TRBD1. V shed 5 bases, J shed 8 bases, and the junction held 7 bases outside the gene matches. Per the germline V gene, CDR1 is SGHTA and CDR2 is FQGNSA. CDR3 length equals 14 residues. The entire variable domain, with the rest obtained from reference TRBV7-2 and TRBJ1-2, is as follows: GAGVSQSPSNKVTEKGKDVELRCDPISGHTALYWYRQSLGQGLEFLIYFQGNSAPDKSGLPSDRFSAERTGGSVSTLTIQRTQQEDSAVYLCASSPGQGAEGYTFGSGTRLTVV.

DNA for the CDR3: TGTGCCAGCAGCGCAAGAAAGAATCCGTCCTACAATGAGCAGTTCTTC. It codes for CASSARKNPSYNEQFF. The V gene is TRBV7-3, the J gene TRBJ2-1; D ambiguous. Trimming shortened V by 5 bases and J by 1 base, and 15 bases separated the two germline ends. CDR3 length equals 16 residues. Germline V lookup: CDR1 SGHTA, CDR2 FQGTGA. The complete variable domain, with remaining parts taken from reference TRBV7-3 and TRBJ2-1, reads GAGVSQTPSNKVTEKGKYVELRCDPISGHTALYWYRQSLGQGPEFLIYFQGTGAADDSGLPNDRFFAVRPEGSVSTLKIQRTERGDSAVYLCASSARKNPSYNEQFFGPGTRLTVL.

DNA for the CDR3: TGTGCCAGCAGCGTCTCCCGGGGAGGCAATCAGCCCCAGCATTTT. It encodes CASSVSRGGNQPQHF. The gene calls are TRBV7-6 and TRBJ1-5; D is uncertain. V was trimmed by 5 bases and J by 2 bases, leaving 13 bases between them. This CDR3 spans 15 amino acids. Germline V gives CDR1 SGHVS, CDR2 FNYEAQ.

The chain joins TRBV5-1 to TRBJ2-7; 12 positions match TRBD2. The CDR3 length is 16 residues. Germline lookup yields CDR1 SGHRS and CDR2 YFSETQ. V shed 0 bases and J 7 bases; nucleotides not matched to a gene: 8. The CDR3 coding sequence is TGCGCCAGCAGCTTGGCCCTAGCGGGGGGGCCGGGGGAGCAGTACTTC. Encoded protein: CASSLALAGGPGEQYF.

V is TRBV19 and J is TRBJ1-3; weak D call: TRBD1 (5 bases). Trimming removed 7 bases at V and 0 bases at J, with 10 bases between. Germline CDR1 is LNHDA and CDR2 is SQIVND (reference sequence). CDR3 length: 14 residues. The CDR3 coding sequence is TGTGCCAGTATTGAGGGGAACTCTGGAAACACCATATATTTT. It yields the protein CASIEGNSGNTIYF.

The chain couples TRBV30 to TRBJ1-5; D not resolved. The CDR3 is 20 amino acids. Trimming shortened V by 3 bases and J by 0 bases, and 27 bases separated the two germline ends. Germline lookup yields CDR1 GTSNPN and CDR2 SVGIG (reference sequence). The CDR3: CAWSFPSTHRKTFSNQPQHF. The CDR3 coding sequence is TGTGCCTGGAGCTTCCCCTCGACGCATCGAAAGACCTTTAGCAATCAGCCCCAGCATTTT.

Points on this clone: Other nucleotide sequences from this sample produce the same CDR3. V and J are TRBV2 and TRBJ1-1; D remains unclear. The CDR3 consists of 13 residues. V was shortened by 1 base and J by 2 bases, with 5 bases between the two germline ends. Per germline, CDR1 SNHLY and CDR2 FYNNEI. The CDR3 protein is CASSEGLNTEAFF. The DNA for the CDR3 is TGTGCCAGCAGTGAAGGACTCAACACTGAAGCTTTCTTT.

The chain combines TRBV5-1 with TRBJ1-4; TRBD1 is a possible D gene (6 bases). V lost 2 bases, J lost 0 bases, and 11 bases lay in between. The CDR3 has 16 residues. Germline assignment: CDR1 SGHRS and CDR2 YFSETQ. The CDR3 loop is CASSLRTDATNEKLFF. In DNA, the CDR3 is TGCGCCAGCAGCTTAAGGACAGATGCAACTAATGAAAAACTGTTTTTT.

V and J are TRBV19 and TRBJ1-2; D might be TRBD1 (5 bases). The CDR3 contains 13 residues. Germline V gene data show CDR1 as LNHDA and CDR2 as SQIVND (reference sequence). V lost 3 bases, J lost 2 bases, and 7 bases lay in between. The CDR3 coding sequence is TGTGCCAGTAGTATCGGGACGAACTATGGCTACACCTTC. This sequence encodes CASSIGTNYGYTF.